These 16 T cell receptor beta chains came from one sample sequenced in a study of shared clonotypes between healthy human individuals. Method: immunoSEQ multiplex PCR; TCRdb's copy keeps in-frame clones and lacks some. The sample has approximately 470,000 clones, around 85% seen once; the top ten hold about 12%. Sequencing was done on a sample of PBMCs. These receptors originate from a woman in her thirties or forties in good health. Some clones in this sample may be carry-over from other donors' samples.

The chain is built from TRBV6-1 and TRBJ2-1; D is perhaps TRBD2 (5 bases). The germline gives CDR1 MNHNS, CDR2 SASEGT. This CDR3 contains 16 residues. The V and J ends lost 6 bases and 5 bases respectively, with 20 bases between them. Here the CDR3 reads CASRETWRVGDNEQFF. DNA of the CDR3: TGTGCCAGCAGAGAAACCTGGCGTGTCGGGGACAATGAGCAGTTCTTC.

A word on this clone: The same CDR3 arises from other DNA sequences in this sample as well. V usage is TRBV7-2 and J usage is TRBJ2-7, with 7 bases identical to TRBD1. The V segment lost 5 bases and the J segment 0 bases; nucleotides outside the gene matches: 4. The CDR3 spans 14 residues. Germline lookup yields CDR1 SGHTA and CDR2 FQGNSA. This chain's CDR3 is CASSLDRVSYEQYF. The CDR3 region has the DNA TGTGCCAGCAGCCTAGACAGGGTCTCCTACGAGCAGTACTTC. Full variable domain (remainder filled in from reference TRBV7-2 and TRBJ2-7): GAGVSQSPSNKVTEKGKDVELRCDPISGHTALYWYRQSLGQGLEFLIYFQGNSAPDKSGLPSDRFSAERTGGSVSTLTIQRTQQEDSAVYLCASSLDRVSYEQYFGPGTRLTVT.

Points on this clone: A much larger clone lies a single base off, so this may be a read error. V usage is TRBV27 and J usage is TRBJ1-6, with a weak D call TRBD1 (5 bases). This CDR3 is built from 13 residues. The germline V and J ends were trimmed by 6 bases and 8 bases, with 11 bases remaining between them. Germline CDR1 reads MNHEY; CDR2 reads SMNVEV (reference sequence). The CDR3 here is CASRGVSDSPLHF. The CDR3 DNA sequence: TGTGCCAGCAGAGGGGTGTCGGATTCACCCCTCCACTTT.

This chain links TRBV5-4 with TRBJ2-7; 8 nucleotides match TRBD1. The germline V gene encodes CDR1 SGHNT and CDR2 YYREEE (reference sequence). This CDR3 contains 14 residues. V dropped 3 bases and J dropped 3; count of bases not matched to a gene: 5. CDR3 coding DNA: TGTGCCAGCAGCTCATCCGGGACAGGCTACGAGCAGTACTTC. It translates to CASSSSGTGYEQYF.

This clone came up once. The chain combines TRBV5-1 with TRBJ2-3; 13 nucleotides line up with TRBD2. V lost 4 bases to trimming and J lost 2 bases; unmatched junction nucleotides: 4. CDR3 length: 16 residues. From germline, CDR1 is SGHRS and CDR2 YFSETQ. CDR3 coding DNA: TGCGCCAGCAGCGCCGGGACTAGCGGGACCACAGATACGCAGTATTTT. It encodes CASSAGTSGTTDTQYF.

CDR3: CASSEQSYEQYF. CDR3 sequence (DNA): TGTGCCAGCAGTGAACAGTCCTACGAGCAGTACTTC. The chain employs TRBV2 and TRBJ2-7; D remains ambiguous. The V end lost 2 bases, the J end lost 1 base, and 3 bases lay between the germline ends. Germline values: CDR1 SNHLY, CDR2 FYNNEI. The CDR3 length is 12 residues.

This clone was detected only a few times. V usage is TRBV13 and J usage is TRBJ2-7, with 10 bases lining up with TRBD1. CDR1 and CDR2 (germline): PRHDT, FYEKMQ (reference sequence). J was trimmed by 5 bases and V by 0 bases; bases with no gene match: 7. The CDR3 contains 16 residues. This CDR3 reads CASSLGRGTGVNEQYF. DNA for the CDR3: TGTGCCAGCAGCTTAGGCCGAGGGACAGGGGTTAACGAGCAGTACTTC. Full variable domain (rest looked up from reference TRBV13 and TRBJ2-7): AAGVIQSPRHLIKEKRETATLKCYPIPRHDTVYWYQQGPGQDPQFLISFYEKMQSDKGSIPDRFSAQQFSDYHSELNMSSLELGDSALYFCASSLGRGTGVNEQYFGPGTRLTVT.

The chain employs TRBV7-6 and TRBJ2-7; 7 bases line up with TRBD1. V trimming: 1 base; J trimming: 3 bases; junction bases outside the gene matches: 3. Germline V gene data show CDR1 as SGHVS and CDR2 as FNYEAQ. This CDR3 is built from 14 residues. CDR3 nucleotide sequence: TGTGCCAGCAGCTTAGAGGCAGGGGGCTACGAGCAGTACTTC. Its translation: CASSLEAGGYEQYF.

Turning to this clone: Distinct nucleotide sequences in the sample also encode this CDR3. The chain carries TRBV7-2 and TRBJ1-4; weak D call: TRBD1 (5 bases). The CDR3 has 18 residues. V lost 5 bases, J lost 8 bases, and 27 bases lay in between. Germline assignment: CDR1 SGHTA and CDR2 FQGNSA. The CDR3 nucleotides are TGTGCCAGCAGCCATCGACAATTAGGGGCCCTACTGAACGAAAAACTGTTTTTT. The encoded protein is CASSHRQLGALLNEKLFF. Looking up the rest from reference TRBV7-2 and TRBJ1-4 gives the full variable domain: GAGVSQSPSNKVTEKGKDVELRCDPISGHTALYWYRQSLGQGLEFLIYFQGNSAPDKSGLPSDRFSAERTGGSVSTLTIQRTQQEDSAVYLCASSHRQLGALLNEKLFFGSGTQLSVL.

As for this clone: Other DNA sequences from this sample encode an identical CDR3 as well. The chain recombines TRBV6-4 with TRBJ2-6; D might be TRBD2 (5 bases). Per germline, CDR1 MRHNA and CDR2 SNTAGT. V was trimmed by 0 bases and J by 0 bases, leaving 6 bases between them. This CDR3 is 16 amino acids long. The CDR3 bases are TGTGCCAGCAGTGACTCAGGGAGCTCTGGGGCCAACGTCCTGACTTTC. Its protein product is CASSDSGSSGANVLTF.

The J gene is TRBJ1-1, the V gene TRBV4-1; TRBD1 might be the D (6 bases). The CDR3 loop spans 16 amino acids. Germline assignment: CDR1 MGHRA and CDR2 YSYEKL. The V gene lost 4 bases and the J gene lost 0 bases, with 15 bases spanning the gap. CDR3 protein: CASSPRGGRMNTEAFF. CDR3 in DNA: TGCGCCAGCAGCCCCCGTGGGGGGCGGATGAACACTGAAGCTTTCTTT.

The gene calls are TRBV28 and TRBJ1-2; TRBD1 matches at 7 bases. Germline values: CDR1 MDHEN, CDR2 SYDVKM. The V segment lost 8 bases and the J segment 8 bases; nucleotides outside the gene matches: 11. This CDR3 has 13 amino acids. CDR3 in amino acids: CASFLLGGAGYTF. The DNA of the CDR3 is TGTGCCAGCTTCTTACTAGGGGGCGCGGGCTACACCTTC.

V and J are TRBV7-2 and TRBJ2-5; possible D gene TRBD2, 7 bases. CDR1 and CDR2 (germline): SGHTA, FQGNSA. V shed 2 bases and J shed 5 bases, with 12 bases lying between them. The CDR3 runs 14 residues. The chain's CDR3 is CASSLLGGPETQYF. For the CDR3, the DNA is TGTGCCAGCAGCTTACTCGGGGGGCCGGAGACCCAGTACTTC.

The chain uses TRBV18 and TRBJ2-6; perhaps TRBD2 as D (5 bases). The length of the CDR3 is 20 residues. Trimming pared 6 bases from V and 0 bases from J, leaving 24 bases between. Germline CDR1 and CDR2: KGHSH and LQKENI. The CDR3 region is CASSAPARTGNPSGANVLTF. The CDR3 bases are TGTGCCAGCTCCGCCCCCGCCCGGACGGGAAACCCCTCTGGGGCCAACGTCCTGACTTTC.

This sequence joins TRBV7-2 and TRBJ1-1, with 9 bases identical to TRBD1. This CDR3 comprises 15 residues. The V and J ends lost 5 bases and 5 bases, in that order; junction bases with no gene match: 9. The germline CDR1 and CDR2 sequences are SGHTA and FQGNSA. DNA of the CDR3: TGTGCCAGCAGCCCCCGGACAGGGGTTTTGACTGAAGCTTTCTTT. Translated, it gives CASSPRTGVLTEAFF.

As for this clone: A far larger clone lies a single base away; this is likely a read error. The sample holds other DNA sequences that translate to the same CDR3. The chain joins TRBV28 to TRBJ2-2; TRBD1 is a possible D gene (6 bases). V lost 5 bases and J 6 bases, leaving 19 bases between the germline ends. This CDR3 region has 16 residues. Germline V gives CDR1 MDHEN, CDR2 SYDVKM. As DNA, the CDR3 is TGTGCCAGCAGTCTCGCTGGACAGAGGGACCCCGGGGAGCTGTTTTTT. Translated, it gives CASSLAGQRDPGELFF.